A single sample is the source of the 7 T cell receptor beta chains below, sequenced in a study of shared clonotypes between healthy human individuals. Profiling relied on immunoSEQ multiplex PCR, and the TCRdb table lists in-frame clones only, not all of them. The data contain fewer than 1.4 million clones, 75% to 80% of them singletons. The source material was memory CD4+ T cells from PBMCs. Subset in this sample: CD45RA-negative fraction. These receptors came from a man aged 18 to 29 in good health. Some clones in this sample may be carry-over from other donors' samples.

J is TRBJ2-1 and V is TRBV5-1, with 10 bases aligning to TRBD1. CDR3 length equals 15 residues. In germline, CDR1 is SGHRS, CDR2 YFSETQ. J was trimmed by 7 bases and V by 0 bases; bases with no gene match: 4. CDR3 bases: TGCGCCAGCAGCTTGGGGGACAGGGGCGAAAATGAGCAGTTCTTC. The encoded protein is CASSLGDRGENEQFF.

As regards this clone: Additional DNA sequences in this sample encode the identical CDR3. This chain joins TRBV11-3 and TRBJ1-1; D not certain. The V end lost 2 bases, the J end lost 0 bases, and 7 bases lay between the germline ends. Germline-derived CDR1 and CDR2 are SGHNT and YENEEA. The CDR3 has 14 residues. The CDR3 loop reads CASSLSGMNTEAFF. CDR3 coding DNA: TGTGCCAGCAGCTTATCCGGAATGAACACTGAAGCTTTCTTT.

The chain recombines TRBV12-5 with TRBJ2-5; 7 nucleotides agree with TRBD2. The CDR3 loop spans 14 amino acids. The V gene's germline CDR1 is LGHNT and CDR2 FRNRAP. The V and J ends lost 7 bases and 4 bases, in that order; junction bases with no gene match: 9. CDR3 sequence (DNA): TGTGCTAGTGCCATGGCCGGCGGGAGAGAGACCCAGTACTTC. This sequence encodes CASAMAGGRETQYF.

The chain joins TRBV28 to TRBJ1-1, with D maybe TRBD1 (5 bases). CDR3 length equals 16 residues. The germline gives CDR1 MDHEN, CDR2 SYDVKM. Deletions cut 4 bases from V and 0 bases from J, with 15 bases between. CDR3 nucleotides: TGTGCCAGCAGTTCCCCGGGGCATCCCATGAACACTGAAGCTTTCTTT. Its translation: CASSSPGHPMNTEAFF. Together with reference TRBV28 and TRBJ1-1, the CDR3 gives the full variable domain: DVKVTQSSRYLVKRTGEKVFLECVQDMDHENMFWYRQDPGLGLRLIYFSYDVKMKEKGDIPEGYSVSREKKERFSLILESASTNQTSMYLCASSSPGHPMNTEAFFGQGTRLTVV.

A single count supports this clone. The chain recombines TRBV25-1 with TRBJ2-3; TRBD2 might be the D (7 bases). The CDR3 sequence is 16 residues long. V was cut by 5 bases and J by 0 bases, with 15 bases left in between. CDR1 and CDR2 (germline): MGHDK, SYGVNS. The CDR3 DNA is TGTGCCAGCAGTAAGGGGGACTACTATAGCACAGATACGCAGTATTTT. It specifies CASSKGDYYSTDTQYF.

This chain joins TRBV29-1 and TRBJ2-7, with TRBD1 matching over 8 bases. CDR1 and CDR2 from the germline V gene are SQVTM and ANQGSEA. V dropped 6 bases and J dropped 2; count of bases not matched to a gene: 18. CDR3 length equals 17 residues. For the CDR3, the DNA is TGCAGCGTGGGAGGATGGGACAGGCAAGGGGGAGCCTACGAGCAGTACTTC. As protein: CSVGGWDRQGGAYEQYF.

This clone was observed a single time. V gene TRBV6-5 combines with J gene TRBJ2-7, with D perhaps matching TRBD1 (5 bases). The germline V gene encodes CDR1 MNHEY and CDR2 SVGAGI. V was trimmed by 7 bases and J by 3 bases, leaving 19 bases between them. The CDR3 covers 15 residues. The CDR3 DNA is TGTGCCAGCACCCGCGCCCAGGGCCCCAGCTACGAGCAGTACTTC. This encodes CASTRAQGPSYEQYF.